This entry describes one T cell receptor beta chain. PCR or immunohistochemistry showed mismatch repair deficiency in every enrolled patient. TCR sequencing covered a few patients who responded to pembrolizumab. This entry comes from a study of PD-1 blockade in mismatch repair-deficient tumors. The data were produced by immunoSEQ multiplex PCR, yet TCRdb's version contains in-frame clones alone and is incomplete. There are roughly 110,000 clones in the sample; 60% to 85% occur only once, and 4% to 5% lies in the top ten. Material: peripheral blood, obtained about 60 weeks after starting pembrolizumab. This clonotype originated in an adult with mismatch repair-deficient cancer.

The CDR3 reads CASGLVLLGTGAYTEAFF. The CDR3 bases are TGTGCTAGTGGTTTGGTACTATTGGGGACAGGGGCCTACACTGAAGCTTTCTTT. This chain joins TRBV12-5 and TRBJ1-1; 10 nucleotides line up with TRBD1. The germline CDR1 and CDR2 sequences are LGHNT and FRNRAP. V trimming: 0 bases; J trimming: 3 bases; junction bases outside the gene matches: 10. This CDR3 comprises 18 residues.